This TCR beta chain was recorded in a study of shared clonotypes between healthy human individuals (dated by TCRdb to about 2020). The study in broad terms: Two women and a few men aged 18 to 49 years were included in the cohort. To estimate repertoire size and how much clonotype sharing occurs between individuals, the study deeply sequenced the blood TCR repertoires of about five healthy adults. Different laboratories and diverse techniques were used to prepare libraries and sequence TCR repertoires, to increase sequencing depth and limit assay-specific biases. Each donor's leukapheresis produced roughly between about 0.85 and 10 billion PBMCs. The research as a whole found: Sampling was restricted to blood, and TCR repertoires in tissues likely differ from the TCR repertoires found in blood. Based on pairwise subsampling, the degree of clonotype sharing among donors was expected to be affected by sequencing depth. Because the study included only a small number of donors, the genetic and exposure-history diversity represented was limited.

Note on this clone: Its binding antigen is unknown. No base quality information exists; no much larger clone differs at one position.

Using the deep immunoSEQ assay, multiplex PCR amplified TCR CDR3 regions from genomic DNA. Extracted genomic DNA from each cell subset was distributed evenly across all wells of several immunoSEQ 96-well plates, and each plate was treated as a replicate. Each replicate PCR for unsorted PBMC received roughly 300 ng genomic DNA, equal to about 30,000 T cell genomes. Genomic DNA from unsorted PBMC was sequenced over ten immunoSEQ deep assay plates. The purified libraries were quantified using a Qubit 3.0 fluorometer, sized with a Bioanalyzer 2100, and then quantified again using the KAPA Library Quantification kit. A separate single-read 150-cycle Illumina NextSeq 550 flow cell was used to sequence each immunoSEQ 96-well plate. Concerning the study's data processing: Because the immunoSEQ output included only junctional sequences and no quality scores, the filtering could not be the same as the filtering used for full-length reads. To assign V/J genes and CDR3, sequences were annotated using PyIR, a Python wrapper for IgBLAST v1.9, with IMGT germline references. Reads with weak V/J assignments (E-value above 1e-6), missing CDR3, stop codons, out-of-frame junctions, or ambiguous translated residues were removed. V3J clonotypes were defined as sequences sharing an identical inferred V gene, J gene, and CDR3 amino acid sequence. Percentage overlap between repertoires was calculated by dividing the number of shared unique clonotypes by the size of the smaller repertoire. RTK rarefaction, the Chao1 estimator, and Recon v2.1 estimates of unobserved clonotypes were used to assess repertoire richness. Sourced from immuneACCESS, this table was stored by TCRdb with only in-frame sequences that have V and J called. A share of the clones is absent; for the studies checked, an unresolved V gene accounts for under half, and the remainder has no known explanation. V and J calls and clone size are as listed in that table; D and trimming were resolved from the DNA. The sample table shows roughly 500,000 clones, and approximately 79% are seen once. Over 10% of the sample rests with the top ten.

CDR1 LGHNA and CDR2 YSLEER were looked up in the germline V gene. V is pruned by 3 bases and J by 5 bases, leaving 6 bases of the junction without a gene match. From the cysteine up to the phenylalanine, the CDR3 has a length of 16 residues. The only DNA kept is the CDR3, 48 bases in frame from the first base. The donors were healthy, HIV-negative adults who had no recently reported acute infections or vaccinations. Only Caucasian adults living in Nashville, Tennessee, USA were represented among the donors. For unsorted samples, 75 million to 100 million PBMCs were counted and genomic DNA was extracted with the QIAamp DNA Blood Mini kit. After blood collection by leukapheresis, PBMCs were isolated using Ficoll-Histopaque density gradient centrifugation and then cryopreserved in the vapor phase of liquid nitrogen.

The chain is encoded by TRBV4-3 joined to TRBJ2-5, and 13 junctional nucleotides match TRBD2. The TCR originated in a woman in her thirties or forties in good health. Some clones in this sample may be carry-over from other donors' samples. Sequences were obtained from PBMCs. The DNA reads as follows: TGCGCCAGCAGCCATGAGGGACTAGCGGGAATTGAGACCCAGTACTTC. It encodes CASSHEGLAGIETQYF.